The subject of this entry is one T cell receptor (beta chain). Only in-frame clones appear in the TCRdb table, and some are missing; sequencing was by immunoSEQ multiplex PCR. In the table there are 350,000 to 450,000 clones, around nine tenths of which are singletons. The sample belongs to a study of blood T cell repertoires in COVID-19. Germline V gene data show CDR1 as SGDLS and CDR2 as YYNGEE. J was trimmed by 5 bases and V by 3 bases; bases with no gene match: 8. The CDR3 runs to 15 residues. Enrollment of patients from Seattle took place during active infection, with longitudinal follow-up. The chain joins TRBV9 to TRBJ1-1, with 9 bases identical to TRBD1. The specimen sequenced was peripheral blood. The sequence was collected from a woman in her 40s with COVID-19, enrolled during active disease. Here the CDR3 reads CASSAPGQGRTEAFF. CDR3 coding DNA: TGTGCCAGCAGCGCACCGGGACAGGGAAGGACTGAAGCTTTCTTT.